One and the same sample provided the 11 T cell receptor beta chains below, sequenced in a study of cytomegalovirus exposure and HLA in healthy donors. PCR used 60 Vbeta primers and 13 Jbeta primers. Sequenced by immunoSEQ multiplex PCR; TCRdb stores in-frame clones only, minus some. Of 150,000 to 200,000 clones listed, roughly 88% are singletons. The sequenced sample was PBMCs. These receptors all stem from a man aged 45 to 65 in good health and CMV-seropositive.

DNA of the CDR3: TGCAGCGCCCTTAAAGTTGACAGGGGGTTCTATGAGACCCAGTACTTC. Its protein is CSALKVDRGFYETQYF. The rearrangement uses TRBV29-1 and TRBJ2-5; 9 bases line up with TRBD1. V dropped 7 bases and J dropped 5; count of bases not matched to a gene: 17. Germline CDR1 SQVTM, CDR2 ANQGSEA. The CDR3 spans 16 residues.

V gene TRBV27 combines with J gene TRBJ1-1; 7 bases fit TRBD1. The CDR3 runs 19 residues. The junction had 14 bases not matched to a gene; V was cut back by 0 bases and J by 1 base. CDR1 is MNHEY and CDR2 is SMNVEV in the germline V gene (reference sequence). CDR3 sequence: CASSLSMGADRAWNTEAFF. The DNA for the CDR3 is TGTGCCAGCAGTTTATCTATGGGGGCAGACAGGGCCTGGAACACTGAAGCTTTCTTT.

This clone was detected only a few times. The rearrangement uses TRBV19 and TRBJ1-5, with a tentative D call TRBD1 (6 bases). The CDR3 sequence is 14 residues long. Trimming cost V 6 bases and J 7 bases, with 16 bases left between them. Germline loops: CDR1 LNHDA, CDR2 SQIVND (reference sequence). CDR3 coding DNA: TGTGCCAGTAGAACCACAGGGTCGGGCCAGCCCCAGCATTTT. Protein product: CASRTTGSGQPQHF.

This chain joins TRBV10-3 and TRBJ1-2; D not resolved. The germline V gene has CDR1 ENHRY and CDR2 SYGVKD. V was clipped by 8 bases and J by 4 bases, with 20 bases between them. The CDR3 runs 15 residues. CDR3 bases: TGTGCCATCCTAGATCTATCGGTAGGAGCCTATGGCTACACCTTC. Its protein product is CAILDLSVGAYGYTF.

The V and J genes are TRBV5-1 and TRBJ2-3; TRBD2 is a possible D gene (5 bases). This CDR3 comprises 15 residues. Germline V gene sequence: CDR1 SGHRS, CDR2 YFSETQ. V lost 0 bases and J 2 bases, leaving 10 bases between the germline ends. DNA of the CDR3: TGCGCCAGCAGCTTGGCTCTAGCCAACACAGATACGCAGTATTTT. Protein product: CASSLALANTDTQYF.

V and J are TRBV6-1 and TRBJ2-5; the D gene is possibly TRBD2 (7 bases). Germline CDR1 reads MNHNS; CDR2 reads SASEGT. The V end was cut by 7 bases, the J end by 4 bases, with 16 bases between. This CDR3 is built from 14 residues. The CDR3 here is CASTISGGLETQYF. The CDR3 DNA is TGTGCCAGCACCATTTCGGGGGGCCTAGAGACCCAGTACTTC.

J is TRBJ2-1 and V is TRBV4-1; TRBD2 aligns across 8 bases. CDR1 is MGHRA, CDR2 YSYEKL, per germline. V trimming: 3 bases; J trimming: 8 bases; junction bases outside the gene matches: 12. This CDR3 region has 16 residues. The CDR3 loop is CASSQSLAGLVDEQFF. In nucleotides, the CDR3 is TGCGCCAGCAGCCAGTCCTTAGCGGGATTAGTAGATGAGCAGTTCTTC.

V and J are TRBV7-9 and TRBJ2-7; the D is unclear. Germline V gene sequence: CDR1 SEHNR, CDR2 FQNEAQ (reference sequence). Trimming cost V 1 base and J 2 bases, with 3 bases left between them. The CDR3 has 12 residues. The CDR3 bases are TGTGCCAGCAGCTTAGGGGCCTACGAGCAGTACGTC. This encodes CASSLGAYEQYV.

V and J are TRBV5-4 and TRBJ1-5, with D possibly matching TRBD1 (5 bases). This CDR3 is built from 15 residues. Germline CDR1 and CDR2: SGHNT and YYREEE (reference sequence). The V end was cut by 0 bases, the J end by 9 bases, with 16 bases between. CDR3 loop: CASSLGATDPRPQHF. CDR3 coding DNA: TGTGCCAGCAGCTTGGGCGCGACAGACCCTCGGCCCCAGCATTTT.

This clone has just a few counts. V is TRBV19 and J is TRBJ2-1, with 12 positions matching TRBD2. The CDR3 runs 17 residues. The V gene end was trimmed by 4 bases and the J gene end by 2 bases; junction bases not matched to a gene: 6. Germline CDR1 LNHDA, CDR2 SQIVND (reference sequence). As DNA, the CDR3 is TGTGCCAGTAGTACAACCTCTAGCGGGAGGGCCTACAATGAGCAGTTCTTC. Its protein is CASSTTSSGRAYNEQFF. The whole variable domain, remainder taken from reference TRBV19 and TRBJ2-1, is DGGITQSPKYLFRKEGQNVTLSCEQNLNHDAMYWYRQDPGQGLRLIYYSQIVNDFQKGDIAEGYSVSREKKESFPLTVTSAQKNPTAFYLCASSTTSSGRAYNEQFFGPGTRLTVL.

The DNA of the CDR3 is TGTGCCAGCAGCTTGTACCCAGGAGAGACCCAGTACTTC. Its translation is CASSLYPGETQYF. The chain uses TRBV5-6 and TRBJ2-5; no firm D call. The CDR3 is made up of 13 amino acids. The V gene's germline CDR1 is SGHDT and CDR2 YYEEEE. V lost 1 base and J lost 4, with 8 bases in between.